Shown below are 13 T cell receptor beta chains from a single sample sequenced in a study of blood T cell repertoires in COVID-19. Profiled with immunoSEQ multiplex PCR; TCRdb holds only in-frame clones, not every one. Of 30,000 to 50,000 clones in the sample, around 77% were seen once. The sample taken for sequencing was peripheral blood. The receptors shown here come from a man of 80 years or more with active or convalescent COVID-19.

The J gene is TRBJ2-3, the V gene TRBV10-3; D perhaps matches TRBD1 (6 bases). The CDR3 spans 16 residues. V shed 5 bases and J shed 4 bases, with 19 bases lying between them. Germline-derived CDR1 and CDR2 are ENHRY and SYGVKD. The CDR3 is CAISKKGEFGADTQYF. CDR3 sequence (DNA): TGTGCCATCAGTAAAAAGGGGGAGTTCGGCGCAGATACGCAGTATTTT.

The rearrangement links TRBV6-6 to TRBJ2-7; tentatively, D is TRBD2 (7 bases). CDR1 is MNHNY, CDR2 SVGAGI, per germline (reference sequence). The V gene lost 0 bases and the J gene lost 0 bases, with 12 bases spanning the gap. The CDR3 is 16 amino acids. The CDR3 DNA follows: TGTGCCAGCAGTTACTCGAAAGCGGGACACTCCTACGAGCAGTACTTC. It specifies CASSYSKAGHSYEQYF.

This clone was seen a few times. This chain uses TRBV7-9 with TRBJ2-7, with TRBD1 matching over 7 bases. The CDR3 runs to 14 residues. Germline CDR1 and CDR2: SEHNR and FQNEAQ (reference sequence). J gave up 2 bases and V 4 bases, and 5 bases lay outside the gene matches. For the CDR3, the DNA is TGTGCCAGCAGCTCGAGGACAGGTACCTACGAGCAGTACTTC. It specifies CASSSRTGTYEQYF.

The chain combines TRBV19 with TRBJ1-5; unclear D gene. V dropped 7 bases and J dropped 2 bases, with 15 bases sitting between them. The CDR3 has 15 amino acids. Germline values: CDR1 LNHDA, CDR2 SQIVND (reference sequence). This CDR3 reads CASTPAGWGNQPQHF. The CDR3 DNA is TGTGCCAGTACCCCCGCCGGGTGGGGCAATCAGCCCCAGCATTTT.

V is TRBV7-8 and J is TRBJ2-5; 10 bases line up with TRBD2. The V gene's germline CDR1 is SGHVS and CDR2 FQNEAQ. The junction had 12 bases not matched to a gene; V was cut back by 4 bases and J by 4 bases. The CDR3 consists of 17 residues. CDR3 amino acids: CASSSSRAGGPLETQYF. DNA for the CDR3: TGTGCCAGCAGCTCATCACGAGCGGGAGGGCCTTTAGAGACCCAGTACTTC. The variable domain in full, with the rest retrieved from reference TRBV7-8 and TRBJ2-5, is GAGVSQSPRYKVAKRGQDVALRCDPISGHVSLFWYQQALGQGPEFLTYFQNEAQLDKSGLPSDRFFAERPEGSVSTLKIQRTQQEDSAVYLCASSSSRAGGPLETQYFGPGTRLLVL.

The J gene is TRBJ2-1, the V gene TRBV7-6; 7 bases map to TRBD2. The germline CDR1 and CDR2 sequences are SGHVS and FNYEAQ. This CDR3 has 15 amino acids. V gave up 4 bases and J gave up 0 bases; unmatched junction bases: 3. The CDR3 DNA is TGTGCCAGCAGCTCGCGGGGGAGCTCCTACAATGAGCAGTTCTTC. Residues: CASSSRGSSYNEQFF. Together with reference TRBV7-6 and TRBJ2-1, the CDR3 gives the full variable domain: GAGVSQSPRYKVTKRGQDVALRCDPISGHVSLYWYRQALGQGPEFLTYFNYEAQQDKSGLPNDRFSAERPEGSISTLTIQRTEQRDSAMYRCASSSRGSSYNEQFFGPGTRLTVL.

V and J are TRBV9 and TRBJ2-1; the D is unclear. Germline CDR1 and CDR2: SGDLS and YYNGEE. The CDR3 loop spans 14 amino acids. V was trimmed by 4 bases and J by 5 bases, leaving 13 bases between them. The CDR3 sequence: CASSPRNYNNEQFF. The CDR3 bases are TGTGCCAGCAGCCCCCGTAACTACAACAATGAGCAGTTCTTC.

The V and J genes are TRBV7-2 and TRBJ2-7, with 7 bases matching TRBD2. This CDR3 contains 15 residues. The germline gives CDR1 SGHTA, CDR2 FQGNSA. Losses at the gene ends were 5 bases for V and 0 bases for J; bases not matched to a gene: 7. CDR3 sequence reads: CASSTAASGSYEQYF. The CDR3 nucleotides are TGTGCCAGCAGCACCGCTGCTAGCGGCTCCTACGAGCAGTACTTC.

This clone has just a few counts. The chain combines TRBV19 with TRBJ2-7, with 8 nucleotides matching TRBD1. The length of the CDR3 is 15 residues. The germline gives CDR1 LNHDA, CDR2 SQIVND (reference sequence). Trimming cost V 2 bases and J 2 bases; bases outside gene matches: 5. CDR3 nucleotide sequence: TGTGCCAGTAGTATATGGGGGACAGGCACCTACGAGCAGTACTTC. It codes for CASSIWGTGTYEQYF.

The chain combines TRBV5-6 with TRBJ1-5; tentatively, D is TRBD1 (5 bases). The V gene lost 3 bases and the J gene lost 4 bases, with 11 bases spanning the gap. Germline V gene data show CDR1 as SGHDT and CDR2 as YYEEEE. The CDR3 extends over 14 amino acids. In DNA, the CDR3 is TGTGCCAGCAGCTGGGGACTGGGAAATCAGCCCCAGCATTTT. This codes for CASSWGLGNQPQHF.

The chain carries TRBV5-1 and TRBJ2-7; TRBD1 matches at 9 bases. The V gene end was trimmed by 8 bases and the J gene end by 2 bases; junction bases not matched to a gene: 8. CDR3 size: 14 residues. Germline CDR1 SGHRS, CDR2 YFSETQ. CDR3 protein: CASTTGQGTYEQYF. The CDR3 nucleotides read TGCGCCAGTACGACGGGACAGGGAACCTACGAGCAGTACTTC. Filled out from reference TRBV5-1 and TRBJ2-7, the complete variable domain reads KAGVTQTPRYLIKTRGQQVTLSCSPISGHRSVSWYQQTPGQGLQFLFEYFSETQRNKGNFPGRFSGRQFSNSRSEMNVSTLELGDSALYLCASTTGQGTYEQYFGPGTRLTVT.

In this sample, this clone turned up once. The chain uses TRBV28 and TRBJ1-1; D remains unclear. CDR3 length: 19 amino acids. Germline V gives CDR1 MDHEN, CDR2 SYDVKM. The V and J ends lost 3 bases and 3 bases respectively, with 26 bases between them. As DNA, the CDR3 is TGTGCCAGCAGTTTTCCCTCCGACCCTGGGCCAGATATGGACACTGAAGCTTTCTTT. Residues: CASSFPSDPGPDMDTEAFF.

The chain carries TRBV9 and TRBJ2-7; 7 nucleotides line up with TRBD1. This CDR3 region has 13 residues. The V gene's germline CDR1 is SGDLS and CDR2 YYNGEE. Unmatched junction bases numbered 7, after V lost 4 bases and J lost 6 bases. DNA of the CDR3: TGTGCCAGCAGCTCAAGGACAGGAAGCGAGCAGTACTTC. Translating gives CASSSRTGSEQYF.